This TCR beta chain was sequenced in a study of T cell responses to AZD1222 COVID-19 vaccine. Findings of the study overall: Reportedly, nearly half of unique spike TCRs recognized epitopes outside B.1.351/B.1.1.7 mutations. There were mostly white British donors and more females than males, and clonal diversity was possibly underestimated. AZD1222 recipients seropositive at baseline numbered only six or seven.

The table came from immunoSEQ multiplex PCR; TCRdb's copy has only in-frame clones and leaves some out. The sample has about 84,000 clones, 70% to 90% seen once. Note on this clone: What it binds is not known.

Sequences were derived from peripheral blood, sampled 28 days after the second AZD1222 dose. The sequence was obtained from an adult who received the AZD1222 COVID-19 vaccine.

The CDR3 sequence: CASSRGSWTEAFF. CDR3 bases: TGTGCCAGCTCAAGGGGGTCTTGGACTGAAGCTTTCTTT. The V call is TRBV18, the J call TRBJ1-1; weak D call: TRBD1 (6 bases). The V gene lost 5 bases and the J gene lost 5 bases, with 12 bases spanning the gap. This CDR3 has 13 amino acids. Germline assignment: CDR1 KGHSH and CDR2 LQKENI.